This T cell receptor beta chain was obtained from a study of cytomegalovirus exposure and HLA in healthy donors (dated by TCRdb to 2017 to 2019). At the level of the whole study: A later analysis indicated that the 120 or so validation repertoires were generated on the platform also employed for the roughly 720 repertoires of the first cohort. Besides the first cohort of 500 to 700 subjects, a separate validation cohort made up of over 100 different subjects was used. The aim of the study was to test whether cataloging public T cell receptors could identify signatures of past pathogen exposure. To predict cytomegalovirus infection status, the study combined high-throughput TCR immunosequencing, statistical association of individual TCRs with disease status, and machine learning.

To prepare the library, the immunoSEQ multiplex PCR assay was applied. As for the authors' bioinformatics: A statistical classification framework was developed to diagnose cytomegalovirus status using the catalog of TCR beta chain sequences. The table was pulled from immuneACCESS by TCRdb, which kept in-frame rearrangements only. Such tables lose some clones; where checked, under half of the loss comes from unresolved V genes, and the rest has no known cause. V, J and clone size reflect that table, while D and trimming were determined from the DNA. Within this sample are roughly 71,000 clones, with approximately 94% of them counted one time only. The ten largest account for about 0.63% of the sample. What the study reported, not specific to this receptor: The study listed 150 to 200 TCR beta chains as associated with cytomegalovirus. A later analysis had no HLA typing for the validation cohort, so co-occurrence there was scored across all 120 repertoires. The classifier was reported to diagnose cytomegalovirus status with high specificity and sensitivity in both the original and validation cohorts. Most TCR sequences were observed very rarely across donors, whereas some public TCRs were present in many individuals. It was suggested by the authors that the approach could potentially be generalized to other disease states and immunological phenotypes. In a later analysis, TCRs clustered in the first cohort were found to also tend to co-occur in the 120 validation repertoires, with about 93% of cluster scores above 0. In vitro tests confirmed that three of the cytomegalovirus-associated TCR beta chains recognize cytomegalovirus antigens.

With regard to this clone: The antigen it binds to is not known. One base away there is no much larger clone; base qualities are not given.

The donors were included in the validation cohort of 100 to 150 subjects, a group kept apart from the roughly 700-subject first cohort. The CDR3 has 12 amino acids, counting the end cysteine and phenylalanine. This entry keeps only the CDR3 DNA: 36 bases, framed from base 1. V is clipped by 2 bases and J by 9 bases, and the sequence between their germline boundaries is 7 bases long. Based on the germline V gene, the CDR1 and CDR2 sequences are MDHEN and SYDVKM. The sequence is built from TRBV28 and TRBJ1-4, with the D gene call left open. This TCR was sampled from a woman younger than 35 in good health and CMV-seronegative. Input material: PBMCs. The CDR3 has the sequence CASSLRVKKLFF. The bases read TGTGCCAGCAGTTTACGGGTGAAAAAACTGTTTTTT.